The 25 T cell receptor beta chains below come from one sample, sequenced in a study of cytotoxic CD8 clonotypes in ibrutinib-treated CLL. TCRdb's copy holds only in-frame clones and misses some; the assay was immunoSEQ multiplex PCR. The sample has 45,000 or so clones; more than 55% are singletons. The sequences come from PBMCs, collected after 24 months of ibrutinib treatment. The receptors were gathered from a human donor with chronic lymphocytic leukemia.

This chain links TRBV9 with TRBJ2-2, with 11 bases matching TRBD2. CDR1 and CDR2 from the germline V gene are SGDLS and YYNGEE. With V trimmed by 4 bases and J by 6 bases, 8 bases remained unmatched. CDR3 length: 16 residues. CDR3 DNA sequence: TGTGCCAGCAGCCGCCGGGCTAGCGGGGGGTCCGGGGAGCTGTTTTTT. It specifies CASSRRASGGSGELFF.

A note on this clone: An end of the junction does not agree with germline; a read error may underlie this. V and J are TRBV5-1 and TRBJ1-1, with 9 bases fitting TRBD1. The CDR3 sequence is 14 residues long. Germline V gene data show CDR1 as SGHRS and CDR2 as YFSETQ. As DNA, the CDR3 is TGCGTCAGCAGCTCGACAGGGGGAGGGACTGAAGCTTTCTTT. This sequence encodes CVSSSTGGGTEAFF.

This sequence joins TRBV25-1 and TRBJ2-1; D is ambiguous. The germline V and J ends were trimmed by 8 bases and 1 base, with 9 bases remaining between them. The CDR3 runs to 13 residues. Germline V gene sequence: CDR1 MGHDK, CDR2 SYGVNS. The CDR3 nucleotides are TGTGCCAGCTCACCTCCTTCCTACAATGAGCAGTTCTTC. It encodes CASSPPSYNEQFF.

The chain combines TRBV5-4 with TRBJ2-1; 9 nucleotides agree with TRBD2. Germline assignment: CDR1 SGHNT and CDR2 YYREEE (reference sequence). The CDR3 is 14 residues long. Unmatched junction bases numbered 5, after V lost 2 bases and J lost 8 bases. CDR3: CASSFAGGAYEQFF. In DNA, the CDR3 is TGTGCCAGCAGCTTTGCGGGGGGGGCCTATGAGCAGTTCTTC. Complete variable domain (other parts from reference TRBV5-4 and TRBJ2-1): ETGVTQSPTHLIKTRGQQVTLRCSSQSGHNTVSWYQQALGQGPQFIFQYYREEENGRGNFPPRFSGLQFPNYSSELNVNALELDDSALYLCASSFAGGAYEQFFGPGTRLTVL.

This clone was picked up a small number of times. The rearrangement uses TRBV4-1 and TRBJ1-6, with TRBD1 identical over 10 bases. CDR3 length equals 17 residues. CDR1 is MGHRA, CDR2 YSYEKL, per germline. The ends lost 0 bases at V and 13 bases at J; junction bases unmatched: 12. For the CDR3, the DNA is TGCGCCAGCAGCCAAGAAGTGGTGGGGGGACAGGGGTTCCCCCTCCACTTT. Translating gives CASSQEVVGGQGFPLHF.

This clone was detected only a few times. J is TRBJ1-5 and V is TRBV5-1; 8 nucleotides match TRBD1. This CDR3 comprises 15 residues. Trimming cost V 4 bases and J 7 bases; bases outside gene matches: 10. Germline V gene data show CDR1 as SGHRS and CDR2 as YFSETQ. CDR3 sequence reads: CASSPGTGLGQPQHF. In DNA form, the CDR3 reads TGCGCCAGCAGCCCCGGGACAGGCCTTGGACAGCCCCAGCATTTT.

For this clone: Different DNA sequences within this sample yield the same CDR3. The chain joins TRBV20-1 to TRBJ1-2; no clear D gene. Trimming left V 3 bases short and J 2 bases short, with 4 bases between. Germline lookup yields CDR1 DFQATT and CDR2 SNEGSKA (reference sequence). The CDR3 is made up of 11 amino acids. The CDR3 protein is CSASLNYGYTF. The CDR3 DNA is TGCAGTGCTAGTTTGAACTATGGCTACACCTTC.

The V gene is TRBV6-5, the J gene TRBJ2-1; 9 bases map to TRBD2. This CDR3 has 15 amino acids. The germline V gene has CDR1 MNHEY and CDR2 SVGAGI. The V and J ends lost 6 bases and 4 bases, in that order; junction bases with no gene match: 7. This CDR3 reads CASSLAGPSYNEQFF. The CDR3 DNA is TGTGCCAGCAGCCTAGCGGGGCCAAGTTACAATGAGCAGTTCTTC.

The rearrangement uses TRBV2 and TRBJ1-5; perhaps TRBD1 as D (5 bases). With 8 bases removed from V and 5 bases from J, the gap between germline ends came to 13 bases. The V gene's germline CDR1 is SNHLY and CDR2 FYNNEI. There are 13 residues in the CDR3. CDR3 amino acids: CASLRGRDQPQHF. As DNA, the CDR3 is TGTGCCAGCCTGAGGGGAAGAGATCAGCCCCAGCATTTT.

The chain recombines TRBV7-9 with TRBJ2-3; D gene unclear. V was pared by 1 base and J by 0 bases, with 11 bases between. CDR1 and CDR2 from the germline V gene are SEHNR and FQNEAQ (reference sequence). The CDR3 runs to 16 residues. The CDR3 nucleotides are TGTGCCAGCAGCTTAGGGCTAAACCCTAGCACAGATACGCAGTATTTT. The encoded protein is CASSLGLNPSTDTQYF.

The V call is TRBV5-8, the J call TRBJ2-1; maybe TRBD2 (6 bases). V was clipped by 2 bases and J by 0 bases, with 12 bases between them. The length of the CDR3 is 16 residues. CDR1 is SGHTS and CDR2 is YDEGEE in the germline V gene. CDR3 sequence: CASSFRHGGSYNEQFF. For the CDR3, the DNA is TGTGCCAGCAGCTTTCGTCACGGGGGCTCCTACAATGAGCAGTTCTTC.

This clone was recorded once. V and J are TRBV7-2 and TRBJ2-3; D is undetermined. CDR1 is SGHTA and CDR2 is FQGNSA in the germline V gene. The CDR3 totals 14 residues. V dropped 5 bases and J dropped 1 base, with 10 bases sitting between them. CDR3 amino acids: CASSPRWGTDTQYF. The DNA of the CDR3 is TGTGCCAGCAGCCCCCGTTGGGGCACAGATACGCAGTATTTT.

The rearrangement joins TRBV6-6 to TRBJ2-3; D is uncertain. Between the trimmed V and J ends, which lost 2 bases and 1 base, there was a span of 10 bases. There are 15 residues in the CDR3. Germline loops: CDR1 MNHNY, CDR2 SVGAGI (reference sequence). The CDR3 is CASSYGFMGTDTQYF. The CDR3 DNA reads TGTGCCAGCAGTTACGGGTTTATGGGCACAGATACGCAGTATTTT.

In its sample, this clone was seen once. The DNA for the CDR3 is TGTGCCAGCAGCGACGGGGAGACCCAGTACTTC. It encodes CASSDGETQYF. The V gene is TRBV7-9, the J gene TRBJ2-5; D is undetermined. The CDR3 runs 11 residues. The V end lost 5 bases, the J end lost 5 bases, and 6 bases lay between the germline ends. The V gene's germline CDR1 is SEHNR and CDR2 FQNEAQ (reference sequence).

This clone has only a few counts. The CDR3 is CASSLDAQRGYTF. As DNA, the CDR3 is TGCGCCAGCAGCTTGGATGCGCAAAGGGGCTACACCTTC. J is TRBJ1-2 and V is TRBV5-1; D gene ambiguous. This CDR3 spans 13 amino acids. Per the germline V gene, CDR1 is SGHRS and CDR2 is YFSETQ. V was pared by 0 bases and J by 8 bases, with 11 bases between.

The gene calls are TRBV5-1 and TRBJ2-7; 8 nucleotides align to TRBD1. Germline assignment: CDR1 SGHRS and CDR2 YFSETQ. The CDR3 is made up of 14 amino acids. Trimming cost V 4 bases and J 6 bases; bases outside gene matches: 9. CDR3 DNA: TGCGCCAGCAGCGCCCGACAGGGGTCGGTCGAGCAGTACTTC. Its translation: CASSARQGSVEQYF.

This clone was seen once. This CDR3 is CASSLESVNTEAFF. The CDR3 DNA sequence: TGCGCCAGCAGCTTGGAATCGGTGAACACTGAAGCTTTCTTT. V and J are TRBV5-1 and TRBJ1-1, with D unclear. The CDR3 covers 14 residues. Germline CDR1 is SGHRS and CDR2 is YFSETQ. Trimming took off 0 bases at V and 0 bases at J, with 6 bases between the two ends.

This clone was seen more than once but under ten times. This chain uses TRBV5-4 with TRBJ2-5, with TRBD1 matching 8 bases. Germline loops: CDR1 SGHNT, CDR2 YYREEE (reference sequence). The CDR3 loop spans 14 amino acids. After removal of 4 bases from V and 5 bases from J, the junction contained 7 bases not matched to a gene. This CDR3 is CASSHRGVGETQYF. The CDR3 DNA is TGTGCCAGCAGCCACAGGGGGGTGGGCGAGACCCAGTACTTC.

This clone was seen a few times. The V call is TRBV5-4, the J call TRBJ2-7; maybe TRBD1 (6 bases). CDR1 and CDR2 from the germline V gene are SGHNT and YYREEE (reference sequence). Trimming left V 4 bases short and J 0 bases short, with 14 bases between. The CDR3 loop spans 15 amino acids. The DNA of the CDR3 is TGTGCCAGCAGCCCGGACAGCCCTGGCTCCTACGAGCAGTACTTC. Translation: CASSPDSPGSYEQYF.

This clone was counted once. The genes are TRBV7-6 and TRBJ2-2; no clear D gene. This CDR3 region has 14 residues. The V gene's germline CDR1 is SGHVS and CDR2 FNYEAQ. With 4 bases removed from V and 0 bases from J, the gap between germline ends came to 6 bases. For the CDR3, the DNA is TGTGCCAGCAGCTCCGGGTCGAACACCGGGGAGCTGTTTTTT. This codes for CASSSGSNTGELFF.

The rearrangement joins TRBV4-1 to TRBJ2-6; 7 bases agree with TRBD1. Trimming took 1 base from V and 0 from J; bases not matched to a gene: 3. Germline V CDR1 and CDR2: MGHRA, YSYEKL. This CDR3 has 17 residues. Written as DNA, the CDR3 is TGCGCCAGCAGCCAAGGGACAGGTTACTCTGGGGCCAACGTCCTGACTTTC. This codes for CASSQGTGYSGANVLTF.

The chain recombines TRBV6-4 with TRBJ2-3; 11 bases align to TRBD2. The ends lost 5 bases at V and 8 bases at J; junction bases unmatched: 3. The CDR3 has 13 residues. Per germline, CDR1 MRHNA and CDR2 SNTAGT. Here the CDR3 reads CASSTGTSGTQYF. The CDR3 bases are TGTGCCAGCAGTACAGGGACTAGCGGTACGCAGTATTTT.

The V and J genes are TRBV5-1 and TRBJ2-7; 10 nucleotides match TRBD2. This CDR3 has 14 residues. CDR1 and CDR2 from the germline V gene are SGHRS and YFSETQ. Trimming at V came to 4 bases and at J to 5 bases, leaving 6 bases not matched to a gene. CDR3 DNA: TGCGCCAGCAGCCTTACTAGCGGGGTCCACGAGCAGTACTTC. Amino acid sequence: CASSLTSGVHEQYF.

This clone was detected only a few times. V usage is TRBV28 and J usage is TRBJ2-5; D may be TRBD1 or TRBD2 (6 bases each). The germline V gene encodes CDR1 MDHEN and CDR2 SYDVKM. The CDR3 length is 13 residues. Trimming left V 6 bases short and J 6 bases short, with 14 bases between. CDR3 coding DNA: TGTGCCAGCAGCCAGGGGACTGGTAAGACCCAGTACTTC. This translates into CASSQGTGKTQYF. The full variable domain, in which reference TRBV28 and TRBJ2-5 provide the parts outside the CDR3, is DVKVTQSSRYLVKRTGEKVFLECVQDMDHENMFWYRQDPGLGLRLIYFSYDVKMKEKGDIPEGYSVSREKKERFSLILESASTNQTSMYLCASSQGTGKTQYFGPGTRLLVL.

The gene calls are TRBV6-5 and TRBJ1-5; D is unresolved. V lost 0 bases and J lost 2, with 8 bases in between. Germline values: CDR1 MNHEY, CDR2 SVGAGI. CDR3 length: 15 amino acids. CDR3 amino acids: CASSYSGFGNQPQHF. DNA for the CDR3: TGTGCCAGCAGTTACTCGGGGTTTGGCAATCAGCCCCAGCATTTT.